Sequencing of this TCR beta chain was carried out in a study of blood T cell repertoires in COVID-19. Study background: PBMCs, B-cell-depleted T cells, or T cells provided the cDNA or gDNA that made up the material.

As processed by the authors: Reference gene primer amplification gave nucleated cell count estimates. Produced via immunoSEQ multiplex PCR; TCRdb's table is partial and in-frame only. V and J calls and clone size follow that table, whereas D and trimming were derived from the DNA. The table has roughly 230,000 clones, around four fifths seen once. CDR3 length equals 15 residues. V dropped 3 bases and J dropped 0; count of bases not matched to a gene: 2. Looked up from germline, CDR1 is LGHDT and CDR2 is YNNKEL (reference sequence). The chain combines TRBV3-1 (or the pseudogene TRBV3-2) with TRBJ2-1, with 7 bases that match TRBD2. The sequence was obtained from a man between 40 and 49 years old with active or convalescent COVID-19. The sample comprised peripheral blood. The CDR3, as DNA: TGTGCCAGCAGCCACCGCGGGAGCTCCTACAATGAGCAGTTCTTC. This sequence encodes CASSHRGSSYNEQFF.